This T cell receptor (beta chain) was recovered during a study of Tregs in tolerant kidney transplant recipients. Study results and limitations: Validation in larger populations is needed because few patients were studied.

With respect to this clone: The antigen is undetermined.

Clones were read by immunoSEQ multiplex PCR, and TCRdb kept only the in-frame ones, dropping some. The table shows approximately 93,000 clones, with more than 85% occurring only once. CD4+CD25+CD127- Tregs, CD4+CD25- non-Tregs, CD4 and CD8 cells were sorted. This material consisted of CD4+ T cells from blood, taken before the transplant. This TCR was recovered from a human donor who received a combined kidney and bone marrow transplant.

The CDR3 DNA follows: TGTGCCAGCTCACCACCGGGACAGGGAGTTAATGAGCAGTTCTTC. It codes for CASSPPGQGVNEQFF. The chain has TRBV18 and TRBJ2-1, with TRBD1 matching 9 bases. Germline CDR1 reads KGHSH; CDR2 reads LQKENI. The ends lost 0 bases at V and 7 bases at J; junction bases unmatched: 4. This CDR3 region has 15 residues.